A selection of T cell receptor beta chains follows, all from one sample in a study of shared clonotypes between healthy human individuals. Libraries were prepared by immunoSEQ multiplex PCR; TCRdb keeps only in-frame clonotypes and omits some of them. Among hundreds of thousands of clones listed, about 95% were seen once. Specimen: naive CD8+ T cells sorted from blood. The receptor source for this set is a woman aged 25 to 45 in good health. The CDR3 runs from the conserved cysteine through the conserved F or W. Each record gives: CDR3 protein, CDR3 DNA, D gene, V gene, clone size, J gene. A D gene is named only where the DNA matches it firmly. Clone size is given for some rows only: seen once, a few or many times, or a class if the clone is expanded.

CDR3aa: CASSLRSGQGKQFF; CDR3nt: TGTGCCAGCAGTTTGCGTAGCGGTCAGGGAAAGCAGTTCTTC; d_gene: .; v_gene: TRBV28; abundance: .; j_gene: TRBJ2-1
CDR3aa: CASTPRTSGRSDTQYF; CDR3nt: TGTGCCAGCACCCCACGGACTAGCGGGAGATCAGATACGCAGTATTTT; d_gene: TRBD2; v_gene: TRBV2; abundance: .; j_gene: TRBJ2-3
CDR3aa: CASSPSAGAGHRNTEAFF; CDR3nt: TGCGCCAGCAGCCCCTCGGCGGGGGCGGGACACAGGAACACTGAAGCTTTCTTT; d_gene: .; v_gene: TRBV4-1; abundance: once; j_gene: TRBJ1-1
CDR3aa: CASSQQLAPRGTEAFF; CDR3nt: TGCGCCAGCAGCCAACAACTGGCTCCGCGGGGCACTGAAGCTTTCTTT; d_gene: .; v_gene: TRBV4-1; abundance: .; j_gene: TRBJ1-1
CDR3aa: CASSTDAGNTIYF; CDR3nt: TGTGCCAGCAGCACCGATGCCGGAAACACCATATATTTT; d_gene: .; v_gene: TRBV9; abundance: once; j_gene: TRBJ1-3
CDR3aa: CASSSEMGYEQYF; CDR3nt: TGCGCCAGCAGCTCCGAGATGGGGTACGAGCAGTACTTC; d_gene: .; v_gene: TRBV5-1; abundance: .; j_gene: TRBJ2-7
CDR3aa: CASSLFFRGTGQNTEAFF; CDR3nt: TGTGCCAGCAGTTTATTTTTTCGAGGGACGGGACAGAACACTGAAGCTTTCTTT; d_gene: .; v_gene: TRBV28; abundance: .; j_gene: TRBJ1-1
CDR3aa: CASSTLKDRAHEQYF; CDR3nt: TGTGCCAGCAGCACGCTCAAGGACAGGGCCCACGAGCAGTACTTC; d_gene: TRBD1; v_gene: TRBV11-3; abundance: .; j_gene: TRBJ2-7
CDR3aa: CASSLGGDGSYEQYF; CDR3nt: TGTGCCAGCAGCTTAGGAGGGGACGGCTCCTACGAGCAGTACTTC; d_gene: .; v_gene: TRBV13; abundance: .; j_gene: TRBJ2-7
CDR3aa: CASSLRLARSGELFF; CDR3nt: TGCGCCAGCAGCCTTCGACTAGCGAGGTCCGGGGAGCTGTTTTTT; d_gene: TRBD2; v_gene: TRBV4-1; abundance: .; j_gene: TRBJ2-2
CDR3aa: CASSLRGGRYNEQFF; CDR3nt: TGTGCCAGCAGTTTACGGGGCGGGAGATACAATGAGCAGTTCTTC; d_gene: TRBD2; v_gene: TRBV27; abundance: .; j_gene: TRBJ2-1
CDR3aa: CASSRDSGNQPQHF; CDR3nt: TGTGCCAGCAGCCGGGACAGTGGAAATCAGCCCCAGCATTTT; d_gene: TRBD1; v_gene: TRBV7-9; abundance: .; j_gene: TRBJ1-5
CDR3aa: CASSQDGGTSGRGGYEQYF; CDR3nt: TGTGCCAGCAGCCAAGATGGTGGGACTAGCGGGAGGGGTGGGTACGAGCAGTACTTC; d_gene: TRBD2; v_gene: TRBV4-2; abundance: .; j_gene: TRBJ2-7
CDR3aa: CASSLKEGTGASNQPQHF; CDR3nt: TGTGCCAGCAGCCTAAAAGAGGGGACGGGGGCTAGCAATCAGCCCCAGCATTTT; d_gene: .; v_gene: TRBV7-8; abundance: .; j_gene: TRBJ1-5
CDR3aa: CASSLGGDSYEQYF; CDR3nt: TGTGCCAGCAGTTTGGGCGGGGACTCCTACGAGCAGTACTTC; d_gene: .; v_gene: TRBV28; abundance: once; j_gene: TRBJ2-7
CDR3aa: CASSSGQGNLKQYF; CDR3nt: TGTGCCAGCAGCTCGGGACAGGGGAATCTAAAGCAGTACTTC; d_gene: TRBD1; v_gene: TRBV5-8; abundance: .; j_gene: TRBJ2-7
CDR3aa: CASRRRTDPTGELFF; CDR3nt: TGCGCCAGCAGACGAAGGACAGATCCCACCGGGGAGCTGTTTTTT; d_gene: .; v_gene: TRBV4-1; abundance: .; j_gene: TRBJ2-2
CDR3aa: CASSFSGGGYEQYF; CDR3nt: TGCGCCAGCAGCTTTTCGGGGGGCGGGTACGAGCAGTACTTC; d_gene: .; v_gene: TRBV5-1; abundance: .; j_gene: TRBJ2-7
CDR3aa: CASSLADDEAFF; CDR3nt: TGCGCCAGCAGCTTGGCCGATGATGAAGCTTTCTTT; d_gene: .; v_gene: TRBV5-1; abundance: .; j_gene: TRBJ1-1
CDR3aa: CASSQKGVNEQYF; CDR3nt: TGTGCCAGCAGTCAAAAAGGAGTCAACGAGCAGTACTTC; d_gene: .; v_gene: TRBV28; abundance: .; j_gene: TRBJ2-7
CDR3aa: CASTEGGWANEQFF; CDR3nt: TGTGCCAGCACTGAGGGTGGCTGGGCCAATGAGCAGTTCTTC; d_gene: .; v_gene: TRBV5-4; abundance: .; j_gene: TRBJ2-1
CDR3aa: CASRLGTGTGEQYF; CDR3nt: TGTGCCAGCAGATTGGGGACAGGGACCGGCGAGCAGTACTTC; d_gene: TRBD1; v_gene: TRBV5-4; abundance: .; j_gene: TRBJ2-7
CDR3aa: CASSLGGGPSYNEQFF; CDR3nt: TGTGCCAGCAGCTTAGGGGGCGGGCCATCCTACAATGAGCAGTTCTTC; d_gene: .; v_gene: TRBV7-9; abundance: .; j_gene: TRBJ2-1
CDR3aa: CASSYEAAGELFF; CDR3nt: TGTGCCAGCAGTTATGAAGCGGCCGGGGAGCTGTTTTTT; d_gene: .; v_gene: TRBV6-5; abundance: once; j_gene: TRBJ2-2
CDR3aa: CASRPTWGALTSYEQYF; CDR3nt: TGCGCCAGCAGACCGACCTGGGGTGCTCTTACCTCCTACGAGCAGTACTTC; d_gene: .; v_gene: TRBV5-1; abundance: .; j_gene: TRBJ2-7
CDR3aa: CASSLAGGSGANVLTF; CDR3nt: TGCGCCAGCAGCTTGGCGGGGGGCTCTGGGGCCAACGTCCTGACTTTC; d_gene: TRBD2; v_gene: TRBV5-1; abundance: .; j_gene: TRBJ2-6
CDR3aa: CASSYGTGLMRELFF; CDR3nt: TGTGCCAGCAGCTACGGGACAGGGCTTATGAGGGAGCTGTTTTTT; d_gene: TRBD1; v_gene: TRBV6-5; abundance: .; j_gene: TRBJ2-2
CDR3aa: CSARLAGEQYF; CDR3nt: TGCAGTGCTAGACTAGCTGGCGAGCAGTACTTC; d_gene: .; v_gene: TRBV20-1; abundance: few; j_gene: TRBJ2-7
CDR3aa: CSVEDWQGSSYEQYF; CDR3nt: TGCAGCGTTGAAGATTGGCAGGGTAGCTCCTACGAGCAGTACTTC; d_gene: .; v_gene: TRBV29-1; abundance: .; j_gene: TRBJ2-7
CDR3aa: CASSSLGPNEQFF; CDR3nt: TGTGCCAGCAGCTCCCTGGGCCCCAATGAGCAGTTCTTC; d_gene: .; v_gene: TRBV7-3; abundance: .; j_gene: TRBJ2-1
CDR3aa: CASSLGAVGYEQYF; CDR3nt: TGTGCCAGCAGCTTAGGAGCGGTGGGGTACGAGCAGTACTTC; d_gene: .; v_gene: TRBV11-3; abundance: .; j_gene: TRBJ2-7
CDR3aa: CAWSVEGSPLHF; CDR3nt: TGTGCCTGGAGTGTAGAGGGTTCACCCCTCCACTTT; d_gene: .; v_gene: TRBV30; abundance: .; j_gene: TRBJ1-6
CDR3aa: CASLPTSGSTYEQYF; CDR3nt: TGTGCCAGCTTGCCCACTAGCGGGAGTACCTACGAGCAGTACTTC; d_gene: TRBD2; v_gene: TRBV18; abundance: .; j_gene: TRBJ2-7
CDR3aa: CASTPRPWSRHEQYF; CDR3nt: TGTGCCAGCACGCCGCGTCCTTGGAGCCGTCACGAGCAGTACTTC; d_gene: .; v_gene: TRBV7-2; abundance: .; j_gene: TRBJ2-7
CDR3aa: CASSEEVRKLMNTEAFF; CDR3nt: TGTGCCAGCAGTGAAGAGGTTCGTAAACTCATGAACACTGAAGCTTTCTTT; d_gene: .; v_gene: TRBV6-1; abundance: .; j_gene: TRBJ1-1
CDR3aa: CASKGLENTGELFF; CDR3nt: TGCGCCAGCAAGGGACTAGAGAACACCGGGGAGCTGTTTTTT; d_gene: TRBD2; v_gene: TRBV10-2; abundance: .; j_gene: TRBJ2-2
CDR3aa: CASSLRDEGSQPQHF; CDR3nt: TGTGCCAGTAGTCTCCGGGACGAAGGATCTCAGCCCCAGCATTTT; d_gene: .; v_gene: TRBV19; abundance: few; j_gene: TRBJ1-5
CDR3aa: CASSLEMGGYEQYF; CDR3nt: TGTGCCAGCAGCTTAGAGATGGGGGGCTACGAGCAGTACTTC; d_gene: .; v_gene: TRBV7-8; abundance: .; j_gene: TRBJ2-7
CDR3aa: CASSTLIGLAGTLYF; CDR3nt: TGTGCCAGCAGTACCCTTATTGGGCTAGCGGGAACATTGTACTTC; d_gene: TRBD2; v_gene: TRBV27; abundance: .; j_gene: TRBJ2-7
CDR3aa: CASSVTDYPRPHNEQFF; CDR3nt: TGTGCCAGCAGCGTGACCGACTACCCAAGGCCTCACAATGAGCAGTTCTTC; d_gene: .; v_gene: TRBV9; abundance: .; j_gene: TRBJ2-1
CDR3aa: CASTLWGVTDTQYF; CDR3nt: TGTGCCAGTACCCTTTGGGGGGTCACAGATACGCAGTATTTT; d_gene: .; v_gene: TRBV2; abundance: .; j_gene: TRBJ2-3
CDR3aa: CASSSGTGNEKLFF; CDR3nt: TGTGCCAGCAGTTCCGGGACAGGGAATGAAAAACTGTTTTTT; d_gene: TRBD1; v_gene: TRBV28; abundance: .; j_gene: TRBJ1-4